This is a list of T cell receptor beta chains from one sample in a study of T cells in Graves' hyperthyroidism and ophthalmopathy. One entry per CDR3 protein, called by TCRdb with MiXCR from the multiplex PCR reads. Of approximately 590,000 distinct CDR3 sequences in the sample, around a sixth were seen once. The source material was blood. The origin of the receptors is a young woman with Graves' hyperthyroidism. CDR3s include the opening cysteine and the closing phenylalanine or tryptophan. The D gene is left open where the match is weak. Size is omitted from some rows. Given values are once, few, many or a class for expanded clones.

D gene | J gene | V gene | clone size | CDR3 length | CDR3 protein | CDR3 DNA
TRBD2 | TRBJ2-2 | TRBV7-2 | many | 15 | CASSRLLADTGELFF | TGTGCCAGCAGCCGCCTACTAGCGGACACCGGGGAGCTGTTTTTT
NA | TRBJ2-1 | TRBV20-1 | many | 12 | CSASLRVTGTLF | TGCAGTGCTAGTTTAAGGGTTACAGGAACCCTCTTC
NA | TRBJ1-1 | TRBV29-1 | NA | 12 | CSGRRGVTEAFF | TGCAGCGGCCGTCGGGGGGTGACTGAAGCTTTCTTT
NA | TRBJ2-1 | TRBV13 | many | 16 | CASSFAAGGFHNEQFF | TGTGCCAGCAGCTTCGCCGCAGGGGGGTTCCACAATGAGCAGTTCTTC
NA | TRBJ2-1 | TRBV29-1 | few | 10 | CSVDDGSTVF | TGCAGCGTGGATGATGGGTCCACTGTCTTC
NA | TRBJ2-7 | TRBV13 | NA | 13 | CASSSGRSGEQYF | TGTGCCAGCAGCTCGGGACGGAGTGGCGAGCAGTACTTC
NA | TRBJ1-5 | TRBV4-1 | NA | 15 | CASSVEYHSNQPQHF | TGCGCCAGCAGCGTCGAATATCATAGCAATCAGCCCCAGCATTTT
NA | TRBJ2-7 | TRBV6-5 | many | 14 | CASSYKGTSYEQYF | TGTGCCAGCAGTTATAAGGGTACATCCTACGAGCAGTACTTC
TRBD2 | TRBJ2-7 | TRBV20-1 | few | 14 | CSAGLAGLYYEQYF | TGCAGTGCTGGACTAGCGGGACTCTATTACGAGCAGTACTTC
TRBD2 | TRBJ2-1 | TRBV12-3/TRBV12-4 | many | 17 | CASSSWTSGYSYNEQFF | TGTGCCAGCAGTTCCTGGACTAGCGGCTACTCCTACAATGAGCAGTTCTTC
NA | TRBJ2-1 | TRBV7-9 | many | 14 | CASSLGGKYNEQFF | TGTGCCAGCAGCTTGGGGGGAAAGTACAATGAGCAGTTCTTC
TRBD2 | TRBJ2-7 | TRBV5-1 | few | 15 | CASKSGTSVAYEQYF | TGCGCCAGCAAGTCCGGGACTAGCGTAGCATACGAGCAGTACTTC
TRBD2 | TRBJ2-3 | TRBV20-1 | once | 18 | CSARDFRPLAGGGSTQYF | TGCAGTGCTAGAGATTTTCGTCCACTAGCGGGAGGTGGGAGTACGCAGTATTTT
NA | TRBJ2-7 | TRBV6-1 | NA | 13 | CASSPQLVYEQYF | TGTGCCAGCAGCCCGCAATTGGTATACGAGCAGTACTTC
TRBD2 | TRBJ2-5 | TRBV7-8 | NA | 18 | CASSLAGTSGTFQETQYF | TGTGCCAGCAGCTTAGCGGGGACTAGCGGGACCTTCCAAGAGACCCAGTACTTC
TRBD1 | TRBJ1-1 | TRBV6-2/TRBV6-3 | NA | 15 | CASNGQAPMNTEAFF | TGCGCCAGCAACGGACAGGCACCTATGAACACTGAAGCTTTCTTT
TRBD2 | TRBJ2-1 | TRBV7-2 | NA | 18 | CASRSGVAATSSYNEQFF | TGTGCCAGCAGAAGCGGGGTAGCGGCCACGAGCTCCTACAATGAGCAGTTCTTC
TRBD1 | TRBJ2-7 | TRBV27 | many | 16 | CASSTQGDEPSYEQYF | TGTGCCAGCAGCACTCAGGGGGACGAACCCTCCTACGAGCAGTACTTC
TRBD2 | TRBJ2-5 | TRBV11-3 | NA | 13 | CASSLAGWETQYF | TGTGCCAGCAGTCTAGCGGGGTGGGAGACCCAGTACTTC
TRBD2 | TRBJ2-1 | TRBV5-8 | few | 16 | CASSPSGRARRNEQFF | TGTGCCAGCAGTCCTAGCGGGAGGGCCAGGAGAAATGAGCAGTTCTTC
TRBD2 | TRBJ2-7 | TRBV6-2/TRBV6-3 | many | 16 | CASNSLWTSGSYEQYF | TGTGCCAGCAACTCCCTCTGGACTAGCGGGAGTTACGAGCAGTACTTC
NA | TRBJ2-3 | TRBV30 | many | 14 | CAWSVSGSTDTQYF | TGTGCCTGGAGTGTCAGCGGAAGCACAGATACGCAGTATTTT
NA | TRBJ2-1 | TRBV6-2/TRBV6-3 | many | 17 | CASSYGSSGDSYNEQFF | TGTGCCAGCAGTTACGGGAGTTCGGGAGACTCCTACAATGAGCAGTTCTTC
NA | TRBJ1-5 | TRBV3-1 | many | 14 | CASSQAGNKVAQHF | TGTGCCAGCAGCCAAGCTGGAAACAAGGTAGCCCAGCATTTT
NA | TRBJ2-5 | TRBV20-1 | many | 13 | CSARGWSSETQYF | TGCAGTGCTAGGGGGTGGTCTTCGGAGACCCAGTACTTC
NA | TRBJ2-5 | TRBV5-1 | few | 14 | CASSLPTAQETQYF | TGCGCCAGCAGCTTGCCGACAGCCCAAGAGACCCAGTACTTC
NA | TRBJ1-1 | TRBV27 | many | 13 | CASSFSGWAEAFF | TGTGCCAGCAGTTTTTCAGGGTGGGCTGAAGCTTTCTTT
TRBD2 | TRBJ2-1 | TRBV20-1 | NA | 15 | CSVDPGLAGYNEQFF | TGCAGTGTGGATCCGGGACTAGCCGGCTACAATGAGCAGTTCTTC
NA | TRBJ2-7 | TRBV6-2/TRBV6-3 | many | 13 | CASSSPAAYEQYF | TGTGCCAGCAGTTCACCTGCAGCGTACGAGCAGTACTTC
TRBD2 | TRBJ2-3 | TRBV7-2 | once | 18 | CASSFGLAGWYGTDTQYF | TGTGCCAGCAGCTTCGGACTAGCGGGATGGTATGGGACAGATACGCAGTATTTT
NA | TRBJ2-1 | TRBV11-2 | many | 15 | CASSPSGISKGEQFF | TGTGCCAGCAGCCCGAGCGGAATTAGTAAGGGTGAGCAGTTCTTC
TRBD1 | TRBJ1-2 | TRBV15 | few | 13 | CATSRDRQGGYTF | TGTGCCACCAGCAGAGACAGACAGGGAGGCTACACCTTC
NA | TRBJ2-3 | TRBV5-1 | NA | 13 | CASSLFEGATQYF | TGCGCCAGCAGCTTGTTTGAGGGAGCTACGCAGTATTTT
NA | TRBJ1-1 | TRBV7-9 | few | 13 | CASSLSVRLEAFF | TGTGCCAGCAGCTTATCGGTGCGGCTTGAAGCTTTCTTT
TRBD2 | TRBJ2-1 | TRBV7-2 | many | 16 | CASSLNPSGVYNEQFF | TGTGCCAGCAGCTTAAATCCTAGCGGGGTCTACAATGAGCAGTTCTTC
TRBD2 | TRBJ2-2 | TRBV19 | few | 18 | CASSRRLAGGPGTGELFF | TGTGCCAGTAGTAGAAGACTAGCGGGAGGGCCGGGCACCGGGGAGCTGTTTTTT
TRBD1 | TRBJ2-7 | TRBV2 | many | 14 | CASSQPGQGDEQYF | TGTGCCAGCAGTCAACCGGGACAGGGAGACGAGCAGTACTTC
TRBD2 | TRBJ2-1 | TRBV7-8 | many | 15 | CASSRREGPWNEQFF | TGTGCCAGCAGCCGGCGGGAGGGCCCTTGGAATGAGCAGTTCTTC
TRBD2 | TRBJ2-3 | TRBV7-3 | few | 15 | CASSEAGLAGNTQYF | TGTGCCAGCAGCGAGGCGGGACTAGCGGGAAATACGCAGTATTTT
TRBD2 | TRBJ2-7 | TRBV5-4 | few | 16 | CASSLMASGSLDEQYF | TGTGCCAGCAGCTTGATGGCTAGCGGGAGTCTCGACGAGCAGTACTTC
TRBD1 | TRBJ2-2 | TRBV13 | few | 16 | CASVERTGQRTGELFF | TGTGCCAGCGTTGAAAGGACAGGGCAACGGACCGGGGAGCTGTTTTTT
NA | TRBJ2-1 | TRBV2 | many | 14 | CASSVELAYNEQFF | TGTGCCAGCAGTGTCGAACTAGCCTACAATGAGCAGTTCTTC
NA | TRBJ1-2 | TRBV3-1 | NA | 14 | CASSQEPGKYGYTF | TGTGCCAGCAGCCAAGAGCCGGGCAAGTATGGCTACACCTTC
TRBD2 | TRBJ2-5 | TRBV7-9 | many | 14 | CASSSLAGEETQYF | TGTGCCAGCAGCTCTCTAGCGGGAGAAGAGACCCAGTACTTC
NA | TRBJ1-2 | TRBV6-2/TRBV6-3 | few | 13 | CASSYSTPYGYTF | TGTGCCAGCAGTTACTCGACCCCATATGGCTACACCTTC
TRBD1 | TRBJ2-1 | TRBV6-2/TRBV6-3 | many | 16 | CASRPSGTGGYNEQFF | TGTGCCAGCAGGCCCTCCGGGACAGGGGGTTACAATGAGCAGTTCTTC
NA | TRBJ2-7 | TRBV10-3 | NA | 13 | CAISERDRYEQYF | TGTGCCATCAGTGAGCGGGACCGATACGAGCAGTACTTC
NA | TRBJ1-1 | TRBV19 | few | 15 | CASSARVPLNTEAFF | TGTGCCAGTAGTGCCCGAGTCCCATTGAACACTGAAGCTTTCTTT